One T cell receptor beta chain is described in this entry. The sample belongs to a study of blood T cell repertoires in COVID-19. How the authors handled the data: Nucleated cell counts were estimated from reference gene primer amplification. Profiled with immunoSEQ multiplex PCR; TCRdb holds only in-frame clones, not every one. V and J calls and clone size are given by that table; D and trimming were obtained from the DNA. The sample includes some 260,000 clones, about four fifths of them seen just once. Germline lookup yields CDR1 MDHEN and CDR2 SYDVKM. This CDR3 comprises 13 residues. With 8 bases removed from V and 4 bases from J, the gap between germline ends came to 14 bases.

This TCR came from a woman aged 18-30 years with acute or convalescent COVID-19. The V and J genes are TRBV28 and TRBJ1-2; D remains unclear. The sample comprised peripheral blood. This CDR3 is CASGPPTIYGYTF. CDR3 in DNA: TGTGCCAGCGGGCCTCCCACAATCTATGGCTACACCTTC.